This T cell receptor (beta chain) derives from a study of blood T cell repertoires in COVID-19. Per germline, CDR1 LGHNA and CDR2 YNFKEQ. The CDR3 spans 19 residues. With 0 bases clipped from V and 5 bases from J, the junction kept 15 bases outside the gene matches. The protocol was immunoSEQ multiplex PCR, while the TCRdb copy is restricted to in-frame clones and leaves out a portion. The table shows approximately 200,000 clones, with around 84% occurring only once. The sample was peripheral blood. This receptor was identified in a woman over 75 with COVID-19, enrolled during active disease. V gene TRBV4-2 combines with J gene TRBJ1-5; 8 nucleotides line up with TRBD1. CDR3 sequence reads: CASSQDRGQATFWDQPQHF. In DNA form, the CDR3 reads TGTGCCAGCAGCCAAGATAGGGGACAGGCTACCTTTTGGGATCAGCCCCAGCATTTT.